This T cell receptor beta chain was recovered during a study of early T cells in non-severe SARS-CoV-2 infection. Study-wide findings and caveats: Reliance on VDJdb matching favored anti-spike CD8 responses; private and CD4 specificities were missed.

This clonotype was recorded at least ten times. The target antigen is unknown. Unique molecular identifiers (one per individual cDNA molecule) were attached. TCRdb passed the 5' RACE reads through MiXCR, listing each CDR3 protein once. The data contain more than 80,000 distinct CDR3 sequences, roughly 15% of them singletons. The V end lost 4 bases, the J end lost 0 bases, and 14 bases lay between the germline ends. This CDR3 is built from 16 residues. Germline CDR1 reads SGHDT; CDR2 reads YYEEEE. The TCR was taken from an adult who was a healthcare worker with PCR-confirmed SARS-CoV-2 infection or an uninfected control (not recorded which). The sample comprised whole blood. J is TRBJ2-1 and V is TRBV5-6; D might be TRBD1 or TRBD2, each matching 5 bases. The CDR3 bases are TGTGCCAGCAGCCCCGAGGGCAGGGTCTCCTACAATGAGCAGTTCTTC. Protein product: CASSPEGRVSYNEQFF.